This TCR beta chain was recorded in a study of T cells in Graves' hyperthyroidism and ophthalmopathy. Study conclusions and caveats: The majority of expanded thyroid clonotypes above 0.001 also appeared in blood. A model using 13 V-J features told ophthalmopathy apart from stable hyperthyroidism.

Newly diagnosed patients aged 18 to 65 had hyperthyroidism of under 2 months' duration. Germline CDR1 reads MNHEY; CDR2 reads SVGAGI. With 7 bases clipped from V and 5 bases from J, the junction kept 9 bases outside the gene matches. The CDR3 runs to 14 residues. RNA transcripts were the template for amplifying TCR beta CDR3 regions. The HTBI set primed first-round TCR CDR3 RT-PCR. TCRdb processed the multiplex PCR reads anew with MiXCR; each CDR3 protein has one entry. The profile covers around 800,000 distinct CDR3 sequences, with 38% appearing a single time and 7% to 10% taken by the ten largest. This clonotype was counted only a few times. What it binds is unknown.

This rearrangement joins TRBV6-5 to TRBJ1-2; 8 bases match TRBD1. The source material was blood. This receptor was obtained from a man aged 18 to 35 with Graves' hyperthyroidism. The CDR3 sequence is CASTKAGTGYGYTF. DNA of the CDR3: TGTGCCAGCACCAAAGCCGGGACAGGATATGGCTACACCTTC.